This T cell receptor (beta chain) appears in the sequencing data of a study of blood T cell repertoires in COVID-19. The CDR3 spans 15 residues. The trim removed 2 bases at V and 1 base at J, leaving 1 base unmatched. Germline V gives CDR1 MNHEY, CDR2 SVGAGI. The method was immunoSEQ multiplex PCR; TCRdb's version includes in-frame clones alone and lacks a portion of them. The sample holds fewer than 300,000 clones, 85% to 90% seen once. This receptor was identified in a young man who had recovered from COVID-19. The chain uses TRBV6-5 and TRBJ2-2, with 7 bases matching TRBD2. Input material: PBMCs or T cells enriched from blood (not recorded which). This CDR3 reads CASSYSGVNTGELFF. The CDR3 DNA follows: TGTGCCAGCAGTTACAGCGGGGTGAACACCGGGGAGCTGTTTTTT.